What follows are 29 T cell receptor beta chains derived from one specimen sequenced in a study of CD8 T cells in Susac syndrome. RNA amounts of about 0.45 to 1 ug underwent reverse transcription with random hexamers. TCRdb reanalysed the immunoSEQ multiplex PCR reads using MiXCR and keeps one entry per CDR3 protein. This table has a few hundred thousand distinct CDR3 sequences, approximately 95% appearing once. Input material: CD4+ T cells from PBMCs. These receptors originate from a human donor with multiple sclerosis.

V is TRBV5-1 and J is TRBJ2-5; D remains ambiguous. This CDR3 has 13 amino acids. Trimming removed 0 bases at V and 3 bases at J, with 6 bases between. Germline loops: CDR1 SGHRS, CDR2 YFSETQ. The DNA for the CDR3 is TGCGCCAGCAGCTTGGGGGAAAAAGAGACCCAGTACTTC. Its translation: CASSLGEKETQYF.

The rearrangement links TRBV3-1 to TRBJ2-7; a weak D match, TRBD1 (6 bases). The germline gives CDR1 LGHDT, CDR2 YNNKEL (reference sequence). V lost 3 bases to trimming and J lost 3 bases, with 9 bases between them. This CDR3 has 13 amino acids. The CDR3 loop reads CASSHRDNYEQYF. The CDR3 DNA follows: TGTGCCAGCAGCCACCGGGACAACTACGAGCAGTACTTC.

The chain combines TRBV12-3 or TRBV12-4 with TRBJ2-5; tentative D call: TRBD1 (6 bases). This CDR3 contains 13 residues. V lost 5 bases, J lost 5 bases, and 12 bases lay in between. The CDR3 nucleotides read TGTGCCAGCAGTCCACGTAGGGGGGAGACCCAGTACTTC. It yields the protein CASSPRRGETQYF.

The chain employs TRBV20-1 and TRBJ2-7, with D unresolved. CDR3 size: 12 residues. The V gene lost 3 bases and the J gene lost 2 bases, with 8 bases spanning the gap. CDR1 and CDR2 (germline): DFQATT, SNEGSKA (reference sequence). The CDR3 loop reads CSASTETYEQYF. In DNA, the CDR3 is TGCAGTGCTAGCACAGAAACCTACGAGCAGTACTTC.

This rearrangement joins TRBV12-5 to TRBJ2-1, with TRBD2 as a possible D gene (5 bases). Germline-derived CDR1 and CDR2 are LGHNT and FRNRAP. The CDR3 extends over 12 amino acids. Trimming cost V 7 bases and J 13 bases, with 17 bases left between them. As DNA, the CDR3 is TGTGCTAGTGTCACTAGGGTGACTGCCCAGTTCTTC. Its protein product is CASVTRVTAQFF. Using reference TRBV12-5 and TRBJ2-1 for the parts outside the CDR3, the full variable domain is DARVTQTPRHKVTEMGQEVTMRCQPILGHNTVFWYRQTMMQGLELLAYFRNRAPLDDSGMPKDRFSAEMPDATLATLKIQPSEPRDSAVYFCASVTRVTAQFFGPGTRLTVL.

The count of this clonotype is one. The CDR3 sequence is CSVVGPGVVYEQYF. CDR3 sequence (DNA): TGCAGCGTTGTGGGCCCCGGTGTGGTCTACGAGCAGTACTTC. This chain joins TRBV29-1 and TRBJ2-7; no firm D call. The CDR3 is 14 amino acids. Per germline, CDR1 SQVTM and CDR2 ANQGSEA. Deletions cut 4 bases from V and 3 bases from J, with 16 bases between.

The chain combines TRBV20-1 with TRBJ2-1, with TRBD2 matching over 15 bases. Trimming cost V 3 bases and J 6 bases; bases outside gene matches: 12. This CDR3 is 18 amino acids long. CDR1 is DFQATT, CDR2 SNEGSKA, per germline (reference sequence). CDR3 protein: CSASRQGLAGGRRNEQFF. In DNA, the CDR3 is TGCAGTGCTAGTCGCCAGGGACTAGCGGGGGGACGGCGCAATGAGCAGTTCTTC.

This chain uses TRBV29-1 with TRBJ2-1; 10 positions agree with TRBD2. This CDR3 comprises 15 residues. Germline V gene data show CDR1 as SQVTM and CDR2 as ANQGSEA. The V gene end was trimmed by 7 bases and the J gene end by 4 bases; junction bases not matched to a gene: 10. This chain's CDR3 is CSASPGTSVYNEQFF. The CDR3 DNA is TGCAGCGCGTCTCCCGGGACTAGCGTATACAATGAGCAGTTCTTC.

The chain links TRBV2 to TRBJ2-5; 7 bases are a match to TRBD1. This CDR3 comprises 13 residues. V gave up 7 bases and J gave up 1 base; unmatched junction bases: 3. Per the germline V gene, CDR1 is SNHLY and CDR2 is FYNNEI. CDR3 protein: CASNRDSQETQYF. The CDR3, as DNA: TGTGCCAGCAATCGGGACAGCCAAGAGACCCAGTACTTC.

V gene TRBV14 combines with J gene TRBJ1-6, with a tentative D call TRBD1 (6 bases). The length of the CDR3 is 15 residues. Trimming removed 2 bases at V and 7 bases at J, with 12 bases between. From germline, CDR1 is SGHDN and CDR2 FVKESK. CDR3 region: CASSQIQGTNSPLHF. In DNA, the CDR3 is TGTGCCAGCAGCCAAATCCAGGGGACAAATTCACCCCTCCACTTT.

The chain's CDR3 is CSAREPAMNTEAFF. The CDR3 nucleotides are TGCAGTGCTAGAGAACCAGCCATGAACACTGAAGCTTTCTTT. The gene calls are TRBV20-1 and TRBJ1-1; no reliable D call. V was shortened by 0 bases and J by 0 bases, with 8 bases between the two germline ends. Germline assignment: CDR1 DFQATT and CDR2 SNEGSKA (reference sequence). The CDR3 covers 14 residues.

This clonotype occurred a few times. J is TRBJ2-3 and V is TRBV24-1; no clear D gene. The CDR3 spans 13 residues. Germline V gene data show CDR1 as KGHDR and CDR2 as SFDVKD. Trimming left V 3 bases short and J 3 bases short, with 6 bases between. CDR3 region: CATSDPSTDTQYF. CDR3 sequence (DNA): TGTGCCACCAGTGATCCCTCGACAGATACGCAGTATTTT.

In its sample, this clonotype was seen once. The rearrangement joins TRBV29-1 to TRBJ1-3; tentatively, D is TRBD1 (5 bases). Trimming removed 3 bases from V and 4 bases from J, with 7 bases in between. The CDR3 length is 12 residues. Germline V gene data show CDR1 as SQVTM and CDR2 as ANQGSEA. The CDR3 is CSVETAGNTIYF. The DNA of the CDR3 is TGCAGCGTTGAGACAGCAGGAAACACCATATATTTT.

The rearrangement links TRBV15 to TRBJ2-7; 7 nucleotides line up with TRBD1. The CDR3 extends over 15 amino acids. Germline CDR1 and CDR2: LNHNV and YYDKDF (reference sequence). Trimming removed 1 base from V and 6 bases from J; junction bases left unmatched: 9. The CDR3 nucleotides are TGTGCCACCAGCAGAGGGGTGACAGGGCTTGGCGAGCAGTACTTC. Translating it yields CATSRGVTGLGEQYF.

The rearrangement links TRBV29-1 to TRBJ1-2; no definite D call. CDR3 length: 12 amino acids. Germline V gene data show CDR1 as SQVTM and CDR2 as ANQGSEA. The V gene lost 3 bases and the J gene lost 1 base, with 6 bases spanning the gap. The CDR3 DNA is TGCAGCGTTGAGGCCAGTAACTATGGCTACACCTTC. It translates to CSVEASNYGYTF.

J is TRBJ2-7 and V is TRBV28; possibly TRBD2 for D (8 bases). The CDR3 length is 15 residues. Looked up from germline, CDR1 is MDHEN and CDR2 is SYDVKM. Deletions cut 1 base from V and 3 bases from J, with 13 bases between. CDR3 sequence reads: CASSLFGRGHYEQYF. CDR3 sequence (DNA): TGTGCCAGCAGTTTATTCGGGAGGGGGCACTACGAGCAGTACTTC.

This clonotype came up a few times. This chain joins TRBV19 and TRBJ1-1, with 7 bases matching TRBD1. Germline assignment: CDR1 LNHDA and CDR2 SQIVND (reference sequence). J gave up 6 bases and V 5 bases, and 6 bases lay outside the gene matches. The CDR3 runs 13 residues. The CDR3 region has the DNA TGTGCCAGTAGTCAGACAGGGACATCTGAAGCTTTCTTT. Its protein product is CASSQTGTSEAFF. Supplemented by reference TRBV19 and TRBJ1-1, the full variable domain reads DGGITQSPKYLFRKEGQNVTLSCEQNLNHDAMYWYRQDPGQGLRLIYYSQIVNDFQKGDIAEGYSVSREKKESFPLTVTSAQKNPTAFYLCASSQTGTSEAFFGQGTRLTVV.

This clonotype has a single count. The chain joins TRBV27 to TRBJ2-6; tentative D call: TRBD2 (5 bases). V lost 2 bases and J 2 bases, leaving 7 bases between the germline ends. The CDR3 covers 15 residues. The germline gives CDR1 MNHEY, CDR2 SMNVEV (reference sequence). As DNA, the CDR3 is TGTGCCAGCAGTTTAAGAGGGCCTGGGGCCAACGTCCTGACTTTC. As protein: CASSLRGPGANVLTF.

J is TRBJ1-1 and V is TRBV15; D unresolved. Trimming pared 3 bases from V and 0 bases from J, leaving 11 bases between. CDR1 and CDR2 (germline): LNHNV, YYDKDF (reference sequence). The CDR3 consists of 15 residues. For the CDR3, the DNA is TGTGCCACCAGCAGGGTCGGTGGAGTGAACACTGAAGCTTTCTTT. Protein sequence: CATSRVGGVNTEAFF.

The CDR3 reads CASSPSWYTEAFF. In nucleotides, the CDR3 is TGTGCCAGCAGTCCCTCCTGGTACACTGAAGCTTTCTTT. J is TRBJ1-1 and V is TRBV27, with D uncertain. Trimming removed 5 bases from V and 3 bases from J, with 10 bases in between. CDR3 length: 13 residues. Germline V gene sequence: CDR1 MNHEY, CDR2 SMNVEV (reference sequence).

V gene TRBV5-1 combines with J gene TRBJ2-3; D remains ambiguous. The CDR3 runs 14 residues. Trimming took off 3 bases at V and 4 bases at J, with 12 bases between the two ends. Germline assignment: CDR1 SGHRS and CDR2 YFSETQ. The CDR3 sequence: CASSSDHRADTQYF. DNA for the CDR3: TGCGCCAGCAGCTCGGACCACCGGGCAGATACGCAGTATTTT.

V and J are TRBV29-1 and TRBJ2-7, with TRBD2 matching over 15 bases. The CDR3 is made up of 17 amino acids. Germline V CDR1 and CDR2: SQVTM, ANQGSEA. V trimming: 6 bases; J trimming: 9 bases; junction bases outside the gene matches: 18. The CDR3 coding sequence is TGCAGCGTGCAATCCCGGGCCGGACTAGCGGGAGGGCCAAGGCAGTACTTC. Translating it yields CSVQSRAGLAGGPRQYF.

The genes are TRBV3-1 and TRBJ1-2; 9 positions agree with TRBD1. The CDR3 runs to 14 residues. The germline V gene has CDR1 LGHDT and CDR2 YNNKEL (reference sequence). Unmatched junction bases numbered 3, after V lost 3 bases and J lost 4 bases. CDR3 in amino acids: CASSHRDRAYGYTF. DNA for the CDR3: TGTGCCAGCAGCCACCGGGACAGGGCCTATGGCTACACCTTC.

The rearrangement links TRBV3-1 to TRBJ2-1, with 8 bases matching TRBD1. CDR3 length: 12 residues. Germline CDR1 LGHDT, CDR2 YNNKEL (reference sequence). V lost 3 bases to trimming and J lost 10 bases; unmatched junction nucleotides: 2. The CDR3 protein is CASSQTGDEQFF. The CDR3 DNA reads TGTGCCAGCAGCCAGACAGGGGACGAGCAGTTCTTC.

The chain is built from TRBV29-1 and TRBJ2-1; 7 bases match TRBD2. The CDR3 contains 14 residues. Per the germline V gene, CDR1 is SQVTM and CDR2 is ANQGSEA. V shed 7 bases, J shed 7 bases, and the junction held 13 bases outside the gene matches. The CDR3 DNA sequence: TGCAGCGCGTTTGGGGGGGTAGCGGATAATGAGCAGTTCTTC. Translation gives CSAFGGVADNEQFF.

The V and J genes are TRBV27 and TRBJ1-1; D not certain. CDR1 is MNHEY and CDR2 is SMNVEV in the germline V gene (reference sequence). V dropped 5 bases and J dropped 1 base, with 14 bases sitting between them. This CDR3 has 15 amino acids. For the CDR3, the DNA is TGTGCCAGCAGTCCCCCGTCACAAGGGAACACTGAAGCTTTCTTT. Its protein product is CASSPPSQGNTEAFF.

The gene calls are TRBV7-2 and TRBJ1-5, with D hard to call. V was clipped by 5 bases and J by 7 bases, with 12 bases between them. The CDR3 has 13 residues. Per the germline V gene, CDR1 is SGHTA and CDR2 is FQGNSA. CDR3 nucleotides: TGTGCCAGCAGCGCAAAAGGAGGGCAGCCCCAGCATTTT. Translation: CASSAKGGQPQHF.

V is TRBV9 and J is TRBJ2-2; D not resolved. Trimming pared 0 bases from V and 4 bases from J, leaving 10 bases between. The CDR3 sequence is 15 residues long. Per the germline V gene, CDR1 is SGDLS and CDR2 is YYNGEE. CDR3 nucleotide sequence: TGTGCCAGCAGCGTAGAATGGCGCCTCACCGGGGAGCTGTTTTTT. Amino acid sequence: CASSVEWRLTGELFF. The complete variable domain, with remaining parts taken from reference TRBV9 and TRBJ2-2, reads DSGVTQTPKHLITATGQRVTLRCSPRSGDLSVYWYQQSLDQGLQFLIQYYNGEERAKGNILERFSAQQFPDLHSELNLSSLELGDSALYFCASSVEWRLTGELFFGEGSRLTVL.

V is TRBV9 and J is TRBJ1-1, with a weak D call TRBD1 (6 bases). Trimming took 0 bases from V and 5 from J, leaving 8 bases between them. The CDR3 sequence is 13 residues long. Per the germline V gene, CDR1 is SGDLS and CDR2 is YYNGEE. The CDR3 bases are TGTGCCAGCAGCGTAGAGCAGGGGACTGAAGCTTTCTTT. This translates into CASSVEQGTEAFF. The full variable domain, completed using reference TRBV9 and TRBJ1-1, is DSGVTQTPKHLITATGQRVTLRCSPRSGDLSVYWYQQSLDQGLQFLIQYYNGEERAKGNILERFSAQQFPDLHSELNLSSLELGDSALYFCASSVEQGTEAFFGQGTRLTVV.